This is a list of T cell receptor beta chains from one sample in a study of T-cell reconstitution after alpha-beta-depleted transplantation in children. TCRdb redid the calling of the PCR reads with MiXCR, one entry per CDR3 protein. Of some 600,000 distinct CDR3 sequences listed, 13% are singletons. This sample comprised PBMCs, mostly from graft donor cells, obtained 360 days after TCRalphabeta/CD19-depleted stem cell transplant. These receptors all stem from a male patient aged 5 to 17 who had a stem cell transplant for acute myeloid leukemia, so the T cells may come from the graft donor. The CDR3 runs from the conserved cysteine through the conserved F or W. Each record gives: D gene, V gene, J gene, clone size, CDR3 DNA, CDR3 protein. D genes are given only for firm matches. The listing skips clone size in some rows; elsewhere it reads once, few, many or a size class.

d_call: -
v_call: TRBV11-2
j_call: TRBJ2-3
clone_size: few
cdr3_nt: TGTGCCAGCAGCTTAGGGTGGTCGAGCGGCCAGACTAGCACAGATACGCAGTATTTT
cdr3_aa: CASSLGWSSGQTSTDTQYF

d_call: TRBD2
v_call: TRBV7-2
j_call: TRBJ2-5
clone_size: -
cdr3_nt: TGTGCCAGCAGCTCATCAGCGGGAGCAGAGACCCAGTACTTC
cdr3_aa: CASSSSAGAETQYF

d_call: -
v_call: TRBV6-5
j_call: TRBJ2-3
clone_size: many
cdr3_nt: TGTGCCAGCAGTTCCCAGCGAGGACGGGATACGCAGTATTTT
cdr3_aa: CASSSQRGRDTQYF

d_call: -
v_call: TRBV6-5
j_call: TRBJ1-4
clone_size: -
cdr3_nt: TGTGCCAGCAGTACCGACAGGTGGAATGAAAAACTGTTTTTT
cdr3_aa: CASSTDRWNEKLFF

d_call: -
v_call: TRBV5-6
j_call: TRBJ2-5
clone_size: -
cdr3_nt: TGTGCCAGCACCACTCAGCCACGGGGCGCGGAGACCCAGTACTTC
cdr3_aa: CASTTQPRGAETQYF

d_call: -
v_call: TRBV7-2
j_call: TRBJ2-5
clone_size: -
cdr3_nt: TGTGCCAGCAGCAAATTAGAGACCCAGTACTTC
cdr3_aa: CASSKLETQYF

d_call: -
v_call: TRBV20-1
j_call: TRBJ2-4
clone_size: -
cdr3_nt: TGCAGTGCTAGAGATGGGGGTTGGGACATTCAGTACTTC
cdr3_aa: CSARDGGWDIQYF

d_call: TRBD2
v_call: TRBV20-1
j_call: TRBJ2-7
clone_size: few
cdr3_nt: TGCAGTGCTAGAGATATAGCGGGAATGGACGAGCAGTACTTC
cdr3_aa: CSARDIAGMDEQYF

d_call: TRBD1
v_call: TRBV29-1
j_call: TRBJ2-3
clone_size: few
cdr3_nt: TGCAGCGTTGGGGGAATCGGGACAGGGGAGTTAGATACGCAGTATTTT
cdr3_aa: CSVGGIGTGELDTQYF

d_call: -
v_call: TRBV6-2/TRBV6-3
j_call: TRBJ1-5
clone_size: -
cdr3_nt: TGTGCCAGCAGTTACGACAGGTTTAGCAATCAGCCCCAGCATTTT
cdr3_aa: CASSYDRFSNQPQHF

d_call: -
v_call: TRBV29-1
j_call: TRBJ1-1
clone_size: few
cdr3_nt: TGCAGCATTTGTAGGATAGATGAAGCTTTCTTT
cdr3_aa: CSICRIDEAFF

d_call: -
v_call: TRBV7-6
j_call: TRBJ2-7
clone_size: few
cdr3_nt: TGTGCCAGCAGCTTAGCCTCCGTCTCGAGCTCCTACGAGCAGTACTTC
cdr3_aa: CASSLASVSSSYEQYF

d_call: TRBD2
v_call: TRBV20-1
j_call: TRBJ2-1
clone_size: many
cdr3_nt: TGCAGTGCTAGAGATTCTAGCGGAGTATACAATGAGCAGTTCTTC
cdr3_aa: CSARDSSGVYNEQFF

d_call: -
v_call: TRBV5-5
j_call: TRBJ2-1
clone_size: few
cdr3_nt: TGTGCCAGCAGCTTGGTGGCAGGGTATCCCTCCTACAATGAGCAGTTCTTC
cdr3_aa: CASSLVAGYPSYNEQFF

d_call: -
v_call: TRBV4-3
j_call: TRBJ2-7
clone_size: few
cdr3_nt: TGCGCCAGCAGCCAAGTAATCAACGCCTACGAGCAGTACTTC
cdr3_aa: CASSQVINAYEQYF

d_call: -
v_call: TRBV7-9
j_call: TRBJ1-1
clone_size: few
cdr3_nt: TGTGCCAGCAGCTTAAGTGGCAGGGACACTGAAGCTTTCTTT
cdr3_aa: CASSLSGRDTEAFF

d_call: -
v_call: TRBV10-3
j_call: TRBJ2-5
clone_size: few
cdr3_nt: TGTGCCACCCGGGACATTACCCGACGAGAGACCCAGTACTTC
cdr3_aa: CATRDITRRETQYF

d_call: -
v_call: TRBV5-1
j_call: TRBJ2-5
clone_size: -
cdr3_nt: TGCGCCAGCAGCTCCGGGAGTCTCCAAGAGACCCAGTACTTC
cdr3_aa: CASSSGSLQETQYF

d_call: -
v_call: TRBV10-3
j_call: TRBJ1-6
clone_size: -
cdr3_nt: TGTGCCATCAGTAGAGACCCTAAGACATCACCCCTCCACTTT
cdr3_aa: CAISRDPKTSPLHF